Below are 8 T cell receptor beta chains sequenced from a single sample in a study of graft-versus-host responses after intestinal transplantation. Data came from immunoSEQ multiplex PCR; TCRdb stores just in-frame clones and leaves some out. Here the sample spans about 23,000 clones, approximately 91% being singletons. The source was PBMCs, collected roughly 38 days after intestinal transplant. These receptors originate from a human patient who received an intestinal transplant, so some T cells may come from the graft donor.

This chain connects TRBV28 to TRBJ2-5; TRBD2 aligns across 8 bases. Per the germline V gene, CDR1 is MDHEN and CDR2 is SYDVKM. The CDR3 sequence is 13 residues long. J lost 4 bases, V lost 7 bases, and 5 bases had no gene match. CDR3 coding DNA: TGTGCCAGCACTACTAGCGGAGGAGAGACCCAGTACTTC. Its translation is CASTTSGGETQYF.

The chain is built from TRBV19 and TRBJ2-7; no reliable D call. The CDR3 is made up of 13 amino acids. Between the trimmed V and J ends, which lost 4 bases and 2 bases, there was a span of 9 bases. CDR1 LNHDA and CDR2 SQIVND come from the germline V gene (reference sequence). The CDR3 DNA sequence: TGTGCCAGTAGTACCCGGGCTCCCTACGAGCAGTACTTC. Its protein is CASSTRAPYEQYF.

The J gene is TRBJ2-5, the V gene TRBV11-2, with unresolved D. TRBJ2-7 matches the DNA end more closely, so the J call is doubtful. The CDR3 contains 15 residues. Germline CDR1 is SGHAT and CDR2 is FQNNGV. The CDR3 spells CASSLEVAPSYEQYF. The CDR3 DNA sequence: TGTGCCAGCAGCTTAGAGGTAGCCCCGTCCTACGAGCAGTACTTC.

The chain combines TRBV6-4 with TRBJ2-3, with 12 bases fitting TRBD2. CDR1 is MRHNA, CDR2 SNTAGT, per germline. J was trimmed by 2 bases and V by 4 bases; bases with no gene match: 1. The CDR3 covers 15 residues. The CDR3 DNA sequence: TGTGCCAGCAGTGGACTAGCGGGAGACACAGATACGCAGTATTTT. It codes for CASSGLAGDTDTQYF.

The chain joins TRBV7-9 to TRBJ2-4; 9 nucleotides line up with TRBD2. J gave up 0 bases and V 6 bases, and 12 bases lay outside the gene matches. Looked up from germline, CDR1 is SEHNR and CDR2 is FQNEAQ (reference sequence). CDR3 length: 18 residues. CDR3 sequence: CASSFITSGSIAKNIQYF. The CDR3 DNA reads as TGTGCCAGCAGTTTCATTACTAGCGGGTCGATAGCCAAAAACATTCAGTACTTC.

The chain combines TRBV28 with TRBJ2-4; 9 bases are a match to TRBD1. The germline gives CDR1 MDHEN, CDR2 SYDVKM. CDR3 length: 18 amino acids. The J segment lost 4 bases and the V segment lost 3 bases, leaving 13 bases of the junction unmatched. DNA of the CDR3: TGTGCCAGCAGTTTCCCCGCCGGGACAGGGATGAAAAAAAACATTCAGTACTTC. This translates into CASSFPAGTGMKKNIQYF. Supplemented by reference TRBV28 and TRBJ2-4, the full variable domain reads DVKVTQSSRYLVKRTGEKVFLECVQDMDHENMFWYRQDPGLGLRLIYFSYDVKMKEKGDIPEGYSVSREKKERFSLILESASTNQTSMYLCASSFPAGTGMKKNIQYFGAGTRLSVL.

The chain links TRBV5-1 to TRBJ2-1; 8 bases are a match to TRBD2. This CDR3 spans 16 amino acids. CDR1 is SGHRS, CDR2 YFSETQ, per germline. V gave up 2 bases and J gave up 8 bases; unmatched junction bases: 12. The CDR3 DNA sequence: TGCGCCAGCAGCTTCTATGGGACTAGAGGAAGGTATGAGCAGTTCTTC. Amino acids: CASSFYGTRGRYEQFF.

The V and J genes are TRBV7-9 and TRBJ1-2; D is perhaps TRBD1 (6 bases). Germline values: CDR1 SEHNR, CDR2 FQNEAQ (reference sequence). There are 13 residues in the CDR3. V shed 2 bases and J shed 5 bases, with 9 bases lying between them. The CDR3 here is CASSLTGLYGYTF. The CDR3 region has the DNA TGTGCCAGCAGCTTAACAGGGCTATATGGCTACACCTTC. Full variable domain (missing parts from reference TRBV7-9 and TRBJ1-2): DTGVSQNPRHKITKRGQNVTFRCDPISEHNRLYWYRQTLGQGPEFLTYFQNEAQLEKSRLLSDRFSAERPKGSFSTLEIQRTEQGDSAMYLCASSLTGLYGYTFGSGTRLTVV.